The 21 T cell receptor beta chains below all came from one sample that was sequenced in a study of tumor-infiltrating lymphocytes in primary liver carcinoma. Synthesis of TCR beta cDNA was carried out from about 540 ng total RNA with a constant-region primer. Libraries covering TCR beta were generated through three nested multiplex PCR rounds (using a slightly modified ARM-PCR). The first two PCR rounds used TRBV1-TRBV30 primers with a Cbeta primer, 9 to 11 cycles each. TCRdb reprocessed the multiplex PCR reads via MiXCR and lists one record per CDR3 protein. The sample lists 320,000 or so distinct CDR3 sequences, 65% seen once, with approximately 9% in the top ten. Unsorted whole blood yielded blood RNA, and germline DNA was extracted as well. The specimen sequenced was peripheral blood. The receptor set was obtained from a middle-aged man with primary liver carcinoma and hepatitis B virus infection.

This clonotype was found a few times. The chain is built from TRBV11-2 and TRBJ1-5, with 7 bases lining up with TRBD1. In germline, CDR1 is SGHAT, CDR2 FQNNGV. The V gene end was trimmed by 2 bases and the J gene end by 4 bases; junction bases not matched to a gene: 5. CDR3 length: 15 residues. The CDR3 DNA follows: TGTGCCAGCAGCTTATCGGCAGGGGGAAATCAGCCCCAGCATTTT. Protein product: CASSLSAGGNQPQHF.

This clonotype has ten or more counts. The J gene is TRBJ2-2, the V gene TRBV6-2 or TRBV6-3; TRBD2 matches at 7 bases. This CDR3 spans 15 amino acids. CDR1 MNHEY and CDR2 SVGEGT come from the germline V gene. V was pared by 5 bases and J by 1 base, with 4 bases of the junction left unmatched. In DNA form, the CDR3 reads TGTGCCAGCAGTCAAACTAGCGTGAACACCGGGGAGCTGTTTTTT. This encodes CASSQTSVNTGELFF.

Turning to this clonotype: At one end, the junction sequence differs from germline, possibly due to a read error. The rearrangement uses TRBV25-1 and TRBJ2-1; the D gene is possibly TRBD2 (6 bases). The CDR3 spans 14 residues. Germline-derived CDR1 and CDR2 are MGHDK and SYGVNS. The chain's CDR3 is CAGSRGNLGNEQFF. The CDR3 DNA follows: TGTGCCGGCAGTCGGGGGAACCTGGGCAATGAGCAGTTCTTC.

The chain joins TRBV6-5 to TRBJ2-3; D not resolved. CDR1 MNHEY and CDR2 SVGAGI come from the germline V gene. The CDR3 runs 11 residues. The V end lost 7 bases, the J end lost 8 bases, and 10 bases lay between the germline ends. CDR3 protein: CASTTLGTQYF. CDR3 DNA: TGTGCCAGCACAACTTTAGGTACGCAGTATTTT.

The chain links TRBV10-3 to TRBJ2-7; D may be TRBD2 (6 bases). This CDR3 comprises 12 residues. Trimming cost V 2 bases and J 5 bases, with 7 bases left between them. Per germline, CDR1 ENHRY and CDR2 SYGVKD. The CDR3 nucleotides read TGTGCCATCAGTGAGACTAGCAACGAGCAGTACTTC. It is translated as CAISETSNEQYF.

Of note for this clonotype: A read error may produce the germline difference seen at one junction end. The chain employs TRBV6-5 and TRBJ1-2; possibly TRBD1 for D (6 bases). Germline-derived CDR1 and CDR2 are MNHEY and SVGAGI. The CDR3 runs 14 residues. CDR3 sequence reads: CASNYSRQADGYTF. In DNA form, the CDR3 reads TGTGCCAGCAATTACTCACGACAGGCGGATGGCTACACCTTC.

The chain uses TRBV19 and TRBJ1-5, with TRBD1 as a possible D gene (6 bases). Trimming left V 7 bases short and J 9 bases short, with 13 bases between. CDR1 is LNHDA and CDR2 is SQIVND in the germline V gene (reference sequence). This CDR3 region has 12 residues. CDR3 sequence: CASTRGGRPQHF. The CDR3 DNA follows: TGTGCCAGTACCAGAGGGGGTCGGCCCCAGCATTTT. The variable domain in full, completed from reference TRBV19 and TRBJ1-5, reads DGGITQSPKYLFRKEGQNVTLSCEQNLNHDAMYWYRQDPGQGLRLIYYSQIVNDFQKGDIAEGYSVSREKKESFPLTVTSAQKNPTAFYLCASTRGGRPQHFGDGTRLSIL.

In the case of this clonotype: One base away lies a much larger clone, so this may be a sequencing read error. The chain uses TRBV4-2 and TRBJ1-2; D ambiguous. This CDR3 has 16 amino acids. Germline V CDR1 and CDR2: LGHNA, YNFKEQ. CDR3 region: CASSQDEASSNYGYTF. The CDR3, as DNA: TGCGCCAGCAGCCAAGATGAGGCATCGTCTAACTATGGCTACACCTTC.

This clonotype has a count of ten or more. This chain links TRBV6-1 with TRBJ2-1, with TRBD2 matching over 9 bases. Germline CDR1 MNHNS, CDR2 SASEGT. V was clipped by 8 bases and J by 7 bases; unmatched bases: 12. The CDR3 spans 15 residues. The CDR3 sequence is CASSRGGRARNEQFF. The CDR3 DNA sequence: TGTGCCAGCTCTAGGGGCGGGAGGGCCAGGAATGAGCAGTTCTTC.

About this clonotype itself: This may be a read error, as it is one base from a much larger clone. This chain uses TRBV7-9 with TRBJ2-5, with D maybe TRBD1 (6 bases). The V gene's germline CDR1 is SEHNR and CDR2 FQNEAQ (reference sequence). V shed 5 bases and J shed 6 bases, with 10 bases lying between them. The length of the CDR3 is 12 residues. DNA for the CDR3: TGTGCCAGCAGCCTGGACAGCCAGACCCAGTACTTC. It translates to CASSLDSQTQYF.

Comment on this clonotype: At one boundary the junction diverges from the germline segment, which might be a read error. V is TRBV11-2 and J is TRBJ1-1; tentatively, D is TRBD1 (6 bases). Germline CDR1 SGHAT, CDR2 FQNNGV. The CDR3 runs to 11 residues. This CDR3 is CVSSLDSEAFF. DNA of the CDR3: TGTGTCAGCAGCCTGGACAGTGAGGCTTTCTTT. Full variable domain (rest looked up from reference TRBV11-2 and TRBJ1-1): EAGVAQSPRYKIIEKRQSVAFWCNPISGHATLYWYQQILGQGPKLLIQFQNNGVVDDSQLPKDRFSAERLKGVDSTLKIQPAKLEDSAVYLCVSSLDSEAFFGQGTRLTVV.

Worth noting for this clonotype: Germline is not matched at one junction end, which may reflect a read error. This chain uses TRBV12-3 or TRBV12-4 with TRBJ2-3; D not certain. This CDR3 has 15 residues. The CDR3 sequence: CASSLGRWSTDTQYF. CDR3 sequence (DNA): TGTGCCAGCAGCTTAGGCAGGTGGAGCACAGATACGCAGTATTTT.

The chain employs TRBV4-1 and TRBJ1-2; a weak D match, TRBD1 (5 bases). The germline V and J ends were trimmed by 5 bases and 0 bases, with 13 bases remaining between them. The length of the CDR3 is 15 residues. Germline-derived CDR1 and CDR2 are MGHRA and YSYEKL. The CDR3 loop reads CASSSGHGANYGYTF. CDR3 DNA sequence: TGCGCCAGCAGCTCAGGACACGGAGCTAACTATGGCTACACCTTC.

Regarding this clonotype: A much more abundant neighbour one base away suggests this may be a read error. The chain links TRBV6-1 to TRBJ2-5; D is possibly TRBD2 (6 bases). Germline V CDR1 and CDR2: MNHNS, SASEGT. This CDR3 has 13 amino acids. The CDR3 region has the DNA TGTGCTAGCGGAGCTGCCGGACGAGAGACCCAGTACTTC. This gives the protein CASGAAGRETQYF.

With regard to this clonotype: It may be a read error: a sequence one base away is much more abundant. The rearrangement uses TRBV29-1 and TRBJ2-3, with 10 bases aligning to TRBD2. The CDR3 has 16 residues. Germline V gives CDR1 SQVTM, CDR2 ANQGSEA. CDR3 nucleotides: TGCAGCGTTCCCTATCCTAGCGGGAGAGAGACAGATGCGCAGTATTTT. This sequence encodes CSVPYPSGRETDAQYF.

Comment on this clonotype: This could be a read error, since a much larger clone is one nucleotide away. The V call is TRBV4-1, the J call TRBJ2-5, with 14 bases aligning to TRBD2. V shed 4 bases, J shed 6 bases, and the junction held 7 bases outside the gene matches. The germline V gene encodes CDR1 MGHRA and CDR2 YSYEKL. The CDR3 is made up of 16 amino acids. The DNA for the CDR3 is TGCGCCAGCAGCCGACTAGCGGGAGGGCCGTGGAAGACCCAGTACTTC. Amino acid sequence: CASSRLAGGPWKTQYF.

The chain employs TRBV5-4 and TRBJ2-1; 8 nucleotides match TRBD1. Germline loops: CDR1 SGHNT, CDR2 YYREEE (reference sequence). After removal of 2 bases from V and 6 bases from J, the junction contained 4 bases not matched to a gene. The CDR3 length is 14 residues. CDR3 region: CASSFGTGFNEQFF. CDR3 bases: TGTGCCAGCAGCTTTGGGACAGGCTTCAATGAGCAGTTCTTC.

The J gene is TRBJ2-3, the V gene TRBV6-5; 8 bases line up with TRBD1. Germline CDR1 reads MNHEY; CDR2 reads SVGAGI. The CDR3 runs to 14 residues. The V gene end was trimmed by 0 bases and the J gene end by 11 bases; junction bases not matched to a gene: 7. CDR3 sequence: CASSYSPGTGMQYF. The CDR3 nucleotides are TGTGCCAGCAGTTACTCACCGGGGACAGGTATGCAGTATTTT.

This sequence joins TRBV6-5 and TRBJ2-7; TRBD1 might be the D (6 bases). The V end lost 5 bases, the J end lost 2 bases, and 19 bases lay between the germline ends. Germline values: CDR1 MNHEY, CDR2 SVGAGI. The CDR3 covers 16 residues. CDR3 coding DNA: TGTGCCAGCAGTAACACTCGAGGACAGCAAACCTACGAGCAGTACTTC. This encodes CASSNTRGQQTYEQYF.

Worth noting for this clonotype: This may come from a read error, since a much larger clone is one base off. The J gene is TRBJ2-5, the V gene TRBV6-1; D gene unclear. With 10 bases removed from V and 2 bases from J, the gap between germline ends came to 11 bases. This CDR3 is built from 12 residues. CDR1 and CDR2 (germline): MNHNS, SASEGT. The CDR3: CATIRAQETQYF. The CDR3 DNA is TGTGCCACCATACGGGCGCAAGAGACCCAGTACTTC.

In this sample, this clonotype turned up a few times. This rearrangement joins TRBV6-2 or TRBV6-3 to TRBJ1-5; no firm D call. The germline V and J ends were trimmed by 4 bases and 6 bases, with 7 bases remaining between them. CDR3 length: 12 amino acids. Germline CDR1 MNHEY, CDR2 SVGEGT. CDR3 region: CASSLRLQPQHF. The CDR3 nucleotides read TGTGCCAGCAGTTTGAGACTTCAGCCCCAGCATTTT.